This is a list of T cell receptor beta chains from one sample in a study of blood T cell repertoires in COVID-19. Produced via immunoSEQ multiplex PCR; TCRdb's table is partial and in-frame only. The sample carries 90,000 to 110,000 clones, 84% recorded once. Sequenced input: peripheral blood. These receptors were taken from a woman between 50 and 59 years old with acute or convalescent COVID-19. The CDR3 runs from the conserved cysteine through the conserved F or W. A D gene is named only where the DNA matches it firmly. Where a row states a size, it is once, few, many or the class of an expanded clone; other rows omit it.

clone_size: -
d_call: TRBD1
j_call: TRBJ2-3
v_call: TRBV28
cdr3_nt: TGTGCCAGCAGTGCCACAGGGGAAGACACAGATACGCAGTATTTT
cdr3_aa: CASSATGEDTDTQYF

clone_size: few
d_call: TRBD1
j_call: TRBJ1-1
v_call: TRBV28
cdr3_nt: TGTGCCAGCAGTTCTAGTCCCGGGACAGCGAACACTGAAGCTTTCTTT
cdr3_aa: CASSSSPGTANTEAFF

clone_size: -
d_call: TRBD1
j_call: TRBJ2-7
v_call: TRBV6-5
cdr3_nt: TGTGCCAGCAGTTACTCAGACAGGGGGCCTGGAAAAGAGCAGTACTTC
cdr3_aa: CASSYSDRGPGKEQYF

clone_size: -
d_call: -
j_call: TRBJ2-7
v_call: TRBV11-2
cdr3_nt: TGTGCCAGCAGCCCTCGGGGAGTCGGCTACGAGCAGTACTTC
cdr3_aa: CASSPRGVGYEQYF

clone_size: -
d_call: -
j_call: TRBJ1-1
v_call: TRBV5-6
cdr3_nt: TGTGCCAGCAGCCCATTTCTGGGGGCCGGTACTGAAGCTTTCTTT
cdr3_aa: CASSPFLGAGTEAFF

clone_size: -
d_call: -
j_call: TRBJ2-4
v_call: TRBV6-6
cdr3_nt: TGTGCCAGCAAGGAACGGGCTCCGGGAGCGGCTTACTTC
cdr3_aa: CASKERAPGAAYF

clone_size: -
d_call: TRBD1
j_call: TRBJ2-7
v_call: TRBV6-5
cdr3_nt: TGTGCCAGCACCTCGACAGGGAATGAGTACGAGCAGTACTTC
cdr3_aa: CASTSTGNEYEQYF

clone_size: few
d_call: TRBD1
j_call: TRBJ1-2
v_call: TRBV25-1
cdr3_nt: TGTGCCAGCAGTGAACTAGGGACAGGGGGAGCCTATGGCTACACCTTC
cdr3_aa: CASSELGTGGAYGYTF

clone_size: -
d_call: -
j_call: TRBJ2-1
v_call: TRBV19
cdr3_nt: TGTGCCTGCAGGCACCCCGGATTGGGCTGGAAGCAGTTCTTC
cdr3_aa: CACRHPGLGWKQFF

clone_size: -
d_call: TRBD2
j_call: TRBJ2-5
v_call: TRBV5-1
cdr3_nt: TGCGCCACCACACTACTAGCGGGGGCCGCGGAGACCCAGTACTTC
cdr3_aa: CATTLLAGAAETQYF

clone_size: -
d_call: -
j_call: TRBJ1-4
v_call: TRBV5-1
cdr3_nt: TGCGCCAGCAGCCCGAGACAGGAAGAAAAACTGTTTTTT
cdr3_aa: CASSPRQEEKLFF

clone_size: -
d_call: -
j_call: TRBJ2-1
v_call: TRBV7-8
cdr3_nt: TGTGCCAGCAGCTTAGTAGGTAGGGGGAATGAGCAGTTCTTC
cdr3_aa: CASSLVGRGNEQFF

clone_size: -
d_call: -
j_call: TRBJ1-5
v_call: TRBV28
cdr3_nt: TGTGCCAGCAGTTTTGTGGGCAGTCATCAGCCCCAGCATTTT
cdr3_aa: CASSFVGSHQPQHF

clone_size: -
d_call: -
j_call: TRBJ1-1
v_call: TRBV28
cdr3_nt: TGTGCCAGCAGTTTGGCCAGATTGAACACTGAAGCTTTCTTT
cdr3_aa: CASSLARLNTEAFF

clone_size: -
d_call: -
j_call: TRBJ2-7
v_call: TRBV15
cdr3_nt: TGTGCCACCAGCAGAGCCCGGGACGAGCAGTACTTC
cdr3_aa: CATSRARDEQYF

clone_size: -
d_call: TRBD1
j_call: TRBJ1-5
v_call: TRBV28
cdr3_nt: TGTGCCAGCAGTCCCCCAGGGGGAAACCAGCCCCAGCATTTT
cdr3_aa: CASSPPGGNQPQHF

clone_size: -
d_call: -
j_call: TRBJ1-4
v_call: TRBV25-1
cdr3_nt: TGTGCCAGCACTCAGGGCCGGGCTAATGAAAAACTGTTTTTT
cdr3_aa: CASTQGRANEKLFF

clone_size: -
d_call: TRBD2
j_call: TRBJ2-7
v_call: TRBV6-9
cdr3_nt: TGTGCCGGCAGGAGGGGGCCAGGACGGCGGCCGAGCGGGGGGTCGGGCGAGCAGTACTTC
cdr3_aa: CAGRRGPGRRPSGGSGEQYF

clone_size: -
d_call: TRBD1
j_call: TRBJ1-1
v_call: TRBV19
cdr3_nt: TGTGCCAGTACCCGTTTACAGGGGGCGACGGCTGAAGCTTTCTTT
cdr3_aa: CASTRLQGATAEAFF

clone_size: few
d_call: TRBD1
j_call: TRBJ1-4
v_call: TRBV19
cdr3_nt: TGTGCCAGTAGTCGTTCGGACAGGGATAAACTGTTTTTT
cdr3_aa: CASSRSDRDKLFF

clone_size: once
d_call: -
j_call: TRBJ2-3
v_call: TRBV7-3
cdr3_nt: TGTGCCAGCAGCTTAACTGGCAGGACTAGCACAGATACGCAGTATTTT
cdr3_aa: CASSLTGRTSTDTQYF

clone_size: -
d_call: TRBD2
j_call: TRBJ2-2
v_call: TRBV10-2
cdr3_nt: TGCGCCAGCGTGACTAGCGGGGGGACCGGGGAGCTGTTTTTT
cdr3_aa: CASVTSGGTGELFF

clone_size: -
d_call: TRBD1
j_call: TRBJ1-2
v_call: TRBV19
cdr3_nt: TGTGCCAGTAGTATGGGGACAGGGGCCTACTATGGCTACACCTTC
cdr3_aa: CASSMGTGAYYGYTF

clone_size: -
d_call: -
j_call: TRBJ2-1
v_call: TRBV5-4
cdr3_nt: TGTGCCAGCAGCTTGGGCTGGGGTAGCGGATCCTCCTACAATGAGCAGTTCTTC
cdr3_aa: CASSLGWGSGSSYNEQFF

clone_size: many
d_call: -
j_call: TRBJ1-1
v_call: TRBV7-8
cdr3_nt: TGTGCCAGCAGCTCTCAGGGGCGGTCGAACACTGAAGCTTTCTTT
cdr3_aa: CASSSQGRSNTEAFF

clone_size: few
d_call: -
j_call: TRBJ1-1
v_call: TRBV5-1
cdr3_nt: TGCGCCAGCAGCTCAGATCCGGGATACGAAGCTTTCTTT
cdr3_aa: CASSSDPGYEAFF

clone_size: -
d_call: TRBD2
j_call: TRBJ2-2
v_call: TRBV25-1
cdr3_nt: TGTGCCAGCAGTGAACTAGCGGGGGTGAACACCGGGGAGCTGTTTTTT
cdr3_aa: CASSELAGVNTGELFF

clone_size: -
d_call: -
j_call: TRBJ1-1
v_call: TRBV3-1/TRBV3-2
cdr3_nt: TGTGCCAGCAGCCAAGGAGAACGAGCTTTCTTT
cdr3_aa: CASSQGERAFF

clone_size: once
d_call: -
j_call: TRBJ2-2
v_call: TRBV25-1
cdr3_nt: TGTGCCAGCAGTGATACGGGATTCGGGGAGCTGTTTTTT
cdr3_aa: CASSDTGFGELFF

clone_size: few
d_call: -
j_call: TRBJ1-2
v_call: TRBV7-9
cdr3_nt: TGTGCCAGCAGCTTAGCCAGCGCCTCTAACTATGGCTACACCTTC
cdr3_aa: CASSLASASNYGYTF

clone_size: -
d_call: -
j_call: TRBJ2-7
v_call: TRBV10-1
cdr3_nt: TGCGCCAGCAGTGAAAGCTCCCGGTACGAGCAGTACTTC
cdr3_aa: CASSESSRYEQYF

clone_size: few
d_call: TRBD1
j_call: TRBJ2-3
v_call: TRBV18
cdr3_nt: TGTGCCAGCTCACCCGGACAGGGATCGGATACGCAGTATTTT
cdr3_aa: CASSPGQGSDTQYF

clone_size: once
d_call: -
j_call: TRBJ1-1
v_call: TRBV29-1
cdr3_nt: TGCAGCTTTACCGGGATGTCGAACACTGAAGCTTTCTTT
cdr3_aa: CSFTGMSNTEAFF

clone_size: -
d_call: -
j_call: TRBJ2-1
v_call: TRBV7-9
cdr3_nt: TGTGCCAGCAGTCCTCCGGGGACATTGTACAATGAGCAGTTCTTC
cdr3_aa: CASSPPGTLYNEQFF

clone_size: -
d_call: -
j_call: TRBJ1-1
v_call: TRBV19
cdr3_nt: TGTGCCAGTAGTCAAAGCAGGGACACTGAAGCTTTCTTT
cdr3_aa: CASSQSRDTEAFF

clone_size: -
d_call: TRBD1
j_call: TRBJ1-5
v_call: TRBV10-3
cdr3_nt: TGTGCCATCAGTCCAACAGGGGATCAGCCCCAGCATTTT
cdr3_aa: CAISPTGDQPQHF

clone_size: once
d_call: -
j_call: TRBJ2-3
v_call: TRBV12-3/TRBV12-4
cdr3_nt: TGTGCCAGCAGTTTAGACAACCCAGATACGCAGTATTTT
cdr3_aa: CASSLDNPDTQYF

clone_size: -
d_call: TRBD1
j_call: TRBJ1-2
v_call: TRBV5-1
cdr3_nt: TGCGCCAGCAGCATCGACAGGGCTATCACCGGCTACACCTTC
cdr3_aa: CASSIDRAITGYTF

clone_size: once
d_call: TRBD1
j_call: TRBJ2-7
v_call: TRBV5-4
cdr3_nt: TGTGCCAGCAGCCCTGGGACAGGTTTAGACGAGCAGTACTTC
cdr3_aa: CASSPGTGLDEQYF

clone_size: -
d_call: TRBD1
j_call: TRBJ1-2
v_call: TRBV6-5
cdr3_nt: TGTGCCAGCAGGGTGGACAGGGGGACAATTGATGGCTACACCTTC
cdr3_aa: CASRVDRGTIDGYTF

clone_size: once
d_call: TRBD2
j_call: TRBJ2-5
v_call: TRBV5-1
cdr3_nt: TGCGCCAGCAGCTTGATGGGACTAGCGGTTGGGGAGACCCAGTACTTC
cdr3_aa: CASSLMGLAVGETQYF

clone_size: -
d_call: -
j_call: TRBJ2-7
v_call: TRBV7-3
cdr3_nt: TGTGCCAGCAGCTTACGGCCCAGGGACTACGAGCAGTACTTC
cdr3_aa: CASSLRPRDYEQYF

clone_size: -
d_call: -
j_call: TRBJ1-1
v_call: TRBV4-1
cdr3_nt: TGCGCCAGCAGCCAAGATAACAGGCAGAACACTGAAGCTTTCTTT
cdr3_aa: CASSQDNRQNTEAFF